This T cell receptor (beta chain) was captured by sequencing in a study of T cell repertoires in ileal Crohn's disease (dated by TCRdb to about 2019). Concerning the study at large: Median disease duration was roughly eight years, and 35% to 40% of patients were identified as active smokers at the time of surgery. All patients had surgery for a complication: stricturing disease in about 60% and penetrating disease in roughly 40%. About half of the patients received postoperative therapy: about eleven received thiopurines and around 20 received anti-TNF agents. The TCR repertoire was analysed in approximately 61 patients with Crohn's disease drawn from a prospective multicentre cohort. The study was conducted in parallel with a multicentre cohort that was designed to identify predictors of early endoscopic recurrence following ileocolonic resection. Endoscopic postoperative recurrence was defined by a Rutgeerts score above i0. A total of some 150 mucosal samples from some 57 patients were sequenced, collected from several sites on the surgical specimen and at postoperative endoscopy. Overall study outcomes, separate from this receptor: More high-frequency clones were carried by sorted CD8 T cells than by CD4 T cells, suggesting that mucosal expansions were mainly CD8. Only a subgroup of patients, of unstated size, had mucosal CD4 and CD8 T cells sorted and sequenced. Higher high-frequency clone percentages at surgery were associated with endoscopic recurrence; all patients with clonality above 26.8% (18/57) had recurrence. Compared with non-smokers, patients who were active smokers at surgery showed a significantly higher proportion of clonal expansions (approximately 26% vs 17%, p=0.02).

Taken from cysteine to phenylalanine, the CDR3 has 15 residues. The retained sequence is limited to the CDR3, 45 bases, with the frame set at the first base. Trimming costs V 2 bases and J 1 base, and their ends lie 12 bases apart. CDR1 SGHDT and CDR2 YYEEEE were looked up in the germline V gene. As regards this clone: Its antigen is still unknown. The input lacks base qualities; no much larger clone sits a single base away.

Adults with ileal or ileocolonic Crohn's disease and an indication for ileocolonic resection were eligible for inclusion. Whole ileal mucosal biopsies were kept frozen at -80 degrees C prior to DNA extraction. Genomic DNA was extracted from frozen whole biopsies with a TRizol-based method and quantified on a NanoDrop 2000 spectrophotometer. For commercial TCRB immunosequencing, roughly 0.5 micrograms of biopsy DNA were submitted for each sample. CDR3 regions were amplified from genomic DNA by Adaptive Biotechnology using a two-step, amplification bias-controlled multiplex PCR. Primers covering every V and J gene segment were used in the first PCR, while barcodes and Illumina adapters were added in the second PCR. An Illumina instrument was used to sequence the CDR3 libraries. The source study handled its data this way. The analysis used both the pipelines supplied by the vendor and custom analysis of the raw data in R/Bioconductor with R version 3.3.0. Clonality, which ranges from 0 to 1, was calculated as the inverse of the normalised Shannon entropy across all productive clones. High-frequency clones were defined as the share of the repertoire taken up by the top 100 clones, keeping only clones that passed a 95% confidence test. Repertoire diversity was measured with the Simpson index, and overlap between samples was measured with the Morisita-Horn index. TCRdb holds this immuneACCESS table with in-frame rearrangements only. Some clones are missing; in checked studies, unresolved V genes explain under half, and the rest has no known cause. The V and J calls and clone size are taken from that table; D and trimming were inferred from the DNA. Recorded for this sample are tens of thousands of clones; roughly 81% of them occurred a single time. The top ten clonotypes cover about 6% of the sample.

This TCR came from an adult with Crohn's disease. Sample: ileal tissue. The chain joins TRBV5-6 to TRBJ2-5; the D region possibly corresponds to TRBD2 (6 bases align). The DNA sequence follows: TGTGCCAGCAGCTTAGGAGGGGTCGTCCAAGAGACCCAGTACTTC. Its translation reads: CASSLGGVVQETQYF. Beyond the CDR3, the reference TRBV5-6 and TRBJ2-5 genes provide the residues; the full variable domain reads: DAGVTQSPTHLIKTRGQQVTLRCSPKSGHDTVSWYQQALGQGPQFIFQYYEEEERQRGNFPDRFSGHQFPNYSSELNVNALLLGDSALYLCASSLGGVVQETQYFGPGTRLLVL.